This T cell receptor (beta chain) derives from a study of persistence of HIV-infected CD4 T cells. Study summary: Blood samples, up to about 200 mL, came from multiple time points, except two leukapheresis donors sampled once. Overall study findings and caveats: The rare CMV-responding cells with HIV-1 proviruses were not separately TCR-sequenced.

The immunoSEQ assay was version 4, run in survey mode. Assay: immunoSEQ multiplex PCR; the TCRdb copy retains only in-frame clones and omits some. The table shows about 64,000 clones, with under 80% occurring only once. CDR1 and CDR2 (germline): SGHAT, FQNNGV. CDR3 length: 14 amino acids. V gave up 8 bases and J gave up 2 bases; unmatched junction bases: 8. Cells were stimulated with overlapping HIV-1 Gag 15-mer peptides. CD40L/CD69 double-negative CD45RO-high memory CD4+ T cells were collected. About this clone: The antigen is undetermined.

The source is an adult man with HIV who was CMV-seropositive. Sequencing was performed on CD4+ T cells sorted from PBMCs after approximately 19-hour stimulation, taken from a patient who received antiretroviral therapy. This chain connects TRBV11-2 to TRBJ1-1, with TRBD1 matching 7 bases. The CDR3 region is CASGLHRGNTEAFF. The CDR3 DNA sequence: TGTGCCAGCGGTTTACACAGGGGCAACACTGAAGCTTTCTTT.